A single sample gave rise to the 20 T cell receptor beta chains below, sequenced in a study of CD8+CD57+ T cells in acquired aplastic anemia (dated by TCRdb to 2017 to 2018). Sequencing relied on an Illumina HiSeq 2000. Genomic DNA was used as template for profiling of TCR beta VDJ combinations and CDR3 sequences. TCRdb ran its own pipeline on the public reads, namely fastp trimming at Q25 and MiXCR clone calling, and kept in-frame beta chains. CDR3 protein duplicates are merged, each entry listing the most common genes and DNA. This sample is represented by 160,000 or so distinct CDR3 sequences; around 75% of them were singletons. The ten largest clones take up about 50% of the sample. The patients picked for sequencing were ones in whom flow cytometry had shown an expansion of CD8+CD57+ cells. Sequenced input: sorted CD4+, CD8+, or CD8+CD57+ T cells (not recorded which) from PBMCs. The receptor set was obtained from a human donor with aplastic anemia.

The rearrangement links TRBV7-9 to TRBJ2-5; 15 positions agree with TRBD2. Losses at the gene ends were 6 bases for V and 1 base for J; bases not matched to a gene: 6. CDR3 size: 17 residues. Germline loops: CDR1 SEHNR, CDR2 FQNEAQ (reference sequence). The CDR3 bases are TGTGCCAGCAGTGAAGGACTAGCGGGAGGGCTCCAAGAGACCCAGTACTTC. Translation gives CASSEGLAGGLQETQYF.

The CDR3 nucleotides are TGCAGTGTCCCCAACCGACAGGGGGCAGGTGAGCAGTACTTC. This sequence encodes CSVPNRQGAGEQYF. This chain links TRBV20-1 with TRBJ2-7, with 10 positions matching TRBD1. With 7 bases clipped from V and 7 bases from J, the junction kept 13 bases outside the gene matches. CDR3 length equals 14 residues. Germline V lookup: CDR1 DFQATT, CDR2 SNEGSKA (reference sequence).

The chain joins TRBV25-1 to TRBJ2-5; 10 positions match TRBD2. Germline CDR1 and CDR2: MGHDK and SYGVNS. J was trimmed by 8 bases and V by 1 base; bases with no gene match: 10. CDR3 length: 16 residues. CDR3 amino acids: CASSEWGLAGDETQYF. The CDR3 nucleotides read TGTGCCAGCAGTGAATGGGGGCTAGCGGGAGACGAAACCCAGTACTTC.

The rearrangement joins TRBV4-2 to TRBJ2-7; TRBD2 might be the D (6 bases). With 0 bases removed from V and 4 bases from J, the gap between germline ends came to 10 bases. This CDR3 is 14 amino acids long. CDR1 is LGHNA, CDR2 YNFKEQ, per germline. The CDR3 here is CASSQDRGRYEQYF. DNA of the CDR3: TGTGCCAGCAGCCAAGATCGGGGGAGGTACGAGCAGTACTTC.

V usage is TRBV24-1 and J usage is TRBJ2-5; D is ambiguous. This CDR3 region has 18 residues. V lost 5 bases and J 2 bases, leaving 23 bases between the germline ends. Germline CDR1 KGHDR, CDR2 SFDVKD. CDR3 amino acids: CATSGDDASPSRQETQYF. CDR3 DNA: TGTGCCACCAGTGGGGATGACGCCTCCCCAAGTCGGCAAGAGACCCAGTACTTC.

The rearrangement uses TRBV20-1 and TRBJ1-5; perhaps TRBD1 as D (6 bases). The germline CDR1 and CDR2 sequences are DFQATT and SNEGSKA (reference sequence). The CDR3 is made up of 16 amino acids. Trimming stripped 0 bases from V and 0 bases from J, with 12 bases between. This CDR3 is CSARDRQENSNQPQHF. The DNA of the CDR3 is TGCAGTGCTAGAGACCGACAGGAAAATAGCAATCAGCCCCAGCATTTT.

This clonotype was seen just once. The genes are TRBV7-9 and TRBJ1-1; no clear D. Looked up from germline, CDR1 is SEHNR and CDR2 is FQNEAQ (reference sequence). V shed 5 bases and J shed 7 bases, with 17 bases lying between them. This CDR3 is built from 14 residues. The CDR3: CASSHRARAHEAFF. DNA of the CDR3: TGTGCCAGCAGCCACCGGGCCCGGGCCCATGAAGCTTTCTTT.

The V gene is TRBV2, the J gene TRBJ1-2; D is undetermined. There are 13 residues in the CDR3. Germline CDR1 reads SNHLY; CDR2 reads FYNNEI. Trimming removed 4 bases from V and 2 bases from J, with 8 bases in between. In DNA, the CDR3 is TGTGCCAGCAGTGGGCTCAGGAACTATGGCTACACCTTC. This encodes CASSGLRNYGYTF.

This clonotype was detected only a few times. This sequence joins TRBV2 and TRBJ1-2; D may be TRBD1 (5 bases). CDR3 length: 12 residues. Trimming took 7 bases from V and 5 from J, leaving 11 bases between them. Germline lookup yields CDR1 SNHLY and CDR2 FYNNEI. The CDR3 sequence: CASTSTAYGYTF. The DNA for the CDR3 is TGTGCCAGCACGTCGACAGCTTATGGCTACACCTTC.

V is TRBV7-8 and J is TRBJ2-7, with 7 bases lining up with TRBD1. Germline lookup yields CDR1 SGHVS and CDR2 FQNEAQ. The CDR3 totals 15 residues. Trimming removed 3 bases from V and 4 bases from J; junction bases left unmatched: 9. The CDR3, as DNA: TGTGCCAGCAGCTTCAAGGGGGCGGGCGAATACGAGCAGTACTTC. This sequence encodes CASSFKGAGEYEQYF. The full variable domain, with the rest looked up from reference TRBV7-8 and TRBJ2-7, is GAGVSQSPRYKVAKRGQDVALRCDPISGHVSLFWYQQALGQGPEFLTYFQNEAQLDKSGLPSDRFFAERPEGSVSTLKIQRTQQEDSAVYLCASSFKGAGEYEQYFGPGTRLTVT.

The V call is TRBV20-1, the J call TRBJ1-5; 7 bases are shared with TRBD1. The CDR3 extends over 14 amino acids. CDR1 and CDR2 (germline): DFQATT, SNEGSKA (reference sequence). V lost 5 bases and J lost 6; bases outside the gene matches: 10. The CDR3 protein is CSAGNLDRFQPQHF. CDR3 nucleotide sequence: TGCAGTGCTGGGAACCTGGACAGGTTTCAGCCCCAGCATTTT.

The rearrangement joins TRBV9 to TRBJ2-7; the D is unclear. CDR1 and CDR2 (germline): SGDLS, YYNGEE. With 7 bases removed from V and 2 bases from J, the gap between germline ends came to 13 bases. This CDR3 is built from 13 residues. The CDR3 spells CASGKDGPYEQYF. The CDR3 coding sequence is TGTGCCAGCGGGAAGGACGGACCCTACGAGCAGTACTTC. Based on the CDR3 plus reference TRBV9 and TRBJ2-7, the full variable domain is DSGVTQTPKHLITATGQRVTLRCSPRSGDLSVYWYQQSLDQGLQFLIQYYNGEERAKGNILERFSAQQFPDLHSELNLSSLELGDSALYFCASGKDGPYEQYFGPGTRLTVT.

The chain couples TRBV2 to TRBJ2-2; 12 bases are a match to TRBD1. Trimming took 7 bases from V and 12 from J; bases not matched to a gene: 9. The CDR3 sequence is 14 residues long. Germline CDR1 and CDR2: SNHLY and FYNNEI. The CDR3 nucleotides are TGTGCCAGCAATCCGGGACAGGGGGCTGTTAAGCTGTTTTTT. It specifies CASNPGQGAVKLFF.

This chain links TRBV20-1 with TRBJ1-3; unclear D gene. The CDR3 consists of 14 residues. The germline CDR1 and CDR2 sequences are DFQATT and SNEGSKA (reference sequence). V lost 6 bases and J lost 6, with 18 bases in between. CDR3 region: CSATSSRWTNTIYF. DNA for the CDR3: TGCAGTGCCACCTCCTCAAGATGGACAAACACCATATATTTT.

The rearrangement joins TRBV24-1 to TRBJ2-7; D gene unclear. Germline V gene data show CDR1 as KGHDR and CDR2 as SFDVKD. Between the trimmed V and J ends, which lost 9 bases and 5 bases, there was a span of 13 bases. The CDR3 covers 12 residues. Here the CDR3 reads CATYVWEHEQYF. For the CDR3, the DNA is TGTGCCACCTATGTTTGGGAACACGAGCAGTACTTC.

The CDR3 nucleotides read TGTGCCAGCCCTAGGCCCGACAGGGCTGGCTACACCTTC. It specifies CASPRPDRAGYTF. This sequence joins TRBV2 and TRBJ1-2, with TRBD1 matching over 7 bases. The germline V gene has CDR1 SNHLY and CDR2 FYNNEI. V was clipped by 8 bases and J by 7 bases; unmatched bases: 10. The CDR3 has 13 residues.

The chain couples TRBV7-9 to TRBJ1-2, with D possibly being TRBD1 (6 bases). The V and J ends lost 4 bases and 5 bases respectively, with 11 bases between them. The CDR3 loop spans 13 amino acids. The germline gives CDR1 SEHNR, CDR2 FQNEAQ (reference sequence). CDR3 region: CASSSGQRYGYTF. The CDR3 DNA reads as TGTGCCAGCAGCTCTGGACAGCGATATGGCTACACCTTC. The full variable domain, its missing parts supplied by reference TRBV7-9 and TRBJ1-2, is DTGVSQNPRHKITKRGQNVTFRCDPISEHNRLYWYRQTLGQGPEFLTYFQNEAQLEKSRLLSDRFSAERPKGSFSTLEIQRTEQGDSAMYLCASSSGQRYGYTFGSGTRLTVV.

The V and J genes are TRBV7-2 and TRBJ2-1; 7 nucleotides agree with TRBD2. The CDR3 has 13 amino acids. Per germline, CDR1 SGHTA and CDR2 FQGNSA. With V trimmed by 8 bases and J by 9 bases, 10 bases remained unmatched. CDR3 in amino acids: CASDYLTGGEQFF. In DNA, the CDR3 is TGTGCCAGCGACTACCTTACGGGAGGTGAGCAGTTCTTC.

The V call is TRBV10-2, the J call TRBJ2-7, with 11 bases identical to TRBD1. The J segment lost 9 bases and the V segment lost 2 bases, leaving 6 bases of the junction unmatched. Germline CDR1 and CDR2: WSHSY and SAAADI. This CDR3 is built from 14 residues. CDR3: CASSEQGQGVVQYF. The CDR3 DNA reads as TGCGCCAGCAGTGAGCAGGGACAGGGGGTTGTGCAGTACTTC.

This sequence joins TRBV9 and TRBJ1-6; the D is unclear. The CDR3 length is 12 residues. V shed 3 bases and J shed 5 bases, with 3 bases lying between them. Germline V gives CDR1 SGDLS, CDR2 YYNGEE. The CDR3 coding sequence is TGTGCCAGCAGCGCGCATAATTCACCCCTCCACTTT. As protein: CASSAHNSPLHF.